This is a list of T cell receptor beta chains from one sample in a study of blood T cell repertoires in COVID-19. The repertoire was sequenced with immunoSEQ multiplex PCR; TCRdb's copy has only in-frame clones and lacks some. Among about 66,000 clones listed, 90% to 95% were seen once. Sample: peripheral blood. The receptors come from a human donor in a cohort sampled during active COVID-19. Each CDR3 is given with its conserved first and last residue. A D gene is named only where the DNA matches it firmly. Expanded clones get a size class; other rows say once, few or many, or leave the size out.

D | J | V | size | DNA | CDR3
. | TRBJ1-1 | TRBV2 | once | TGTGCCAGCAGTAAGGCTTTGCCAGGTCTTTCTGAAGCTTTCTTT | CASSKALPGLSEAFF
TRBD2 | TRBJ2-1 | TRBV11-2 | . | TGTGCCAGCAGCCCCCAACTGGCGGGAGTGGGAAATGAGCAGTTCTTC | CASSPQLAGVGNEQFF
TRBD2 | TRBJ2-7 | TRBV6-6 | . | TGTGCCAGCAGCCAGAGGACTAGCGGAATACAGCGCAAGCAGTACTTC | CASSQRTSGIQRKQYF
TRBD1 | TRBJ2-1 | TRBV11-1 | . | TGTGCCAGCAGCTTATGGGCAGGGGGCGTGGTCAATGAGCAGTTCTTC | CASSLWAGGVVNEQFF
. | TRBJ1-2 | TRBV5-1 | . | TGCGCCAGCAGCTTGCAGAGCGCGAGTAACTATGGCTACACCTTC | CASSLQSASNYGYTF
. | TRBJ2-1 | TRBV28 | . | TGTGCCAGCAGTCTCGCGGGGTACGAGCAGTTCTTC | CASSLAGYEQFF
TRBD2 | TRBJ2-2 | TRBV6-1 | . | TGTGCCAGCAGTGAGTTCAGAGCGGGAGGTGCCGGGGAGCTGTTTTTT | CASSEFRAGGAGELFF
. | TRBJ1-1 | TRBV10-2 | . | TGCGCCAGCAGGGCGGCGAGAAACACTGAAGCTTTCTTT | CASRAARNTEAFF
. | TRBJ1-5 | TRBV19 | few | TGTCCCCGCCGGGGGAGGGTTAGCAATCAGCCCCAGCATTTT | CPRRGRVSNQPQHF
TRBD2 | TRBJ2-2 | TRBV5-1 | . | TGCGCCAGCAGCCCAGAGGGCCTAGCGGGACCCCGGTCGAACACCGGGGAGCTGTTTTTT | CASSPEGLAGPRSNTGELFF
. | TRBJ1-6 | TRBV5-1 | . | TGCGCCAGCAGCTTCGGGGTGTCCGGTAATTCACCCCTCCACTTT | CASSFGVSGNSPLHF
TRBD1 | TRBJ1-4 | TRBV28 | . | TGTGCCAGCAGTTTAGGGGGACAGGGAAGGGAAAAACTGTTTTTT | CASSLGGQGREKLFF
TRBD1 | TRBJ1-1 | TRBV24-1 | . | TGTGCCACCACCTTAATTTTCTCGGCAGGGGGTATTTGGACTGAAGCTTTCTTT | CATTLIFSAGGIWTEAFF
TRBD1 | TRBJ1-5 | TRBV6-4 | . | TGTGCCAGCAGTGACTCGGGGAAGGGACAGGGCCCGGATCAGCCCCAGCATTTT | CASSDSGKGQGPDQPQHF
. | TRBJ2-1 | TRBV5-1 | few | TGCGCCAGCAGCCTAACCCTAGATTACAATGAGCAGTTCTTC | CASSLTLDYNEQFF
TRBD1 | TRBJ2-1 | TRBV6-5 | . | TGTGCCAGCACCCGACAGGGGATGAATGAGCAGTTCTTC | CASTRQGMNEQFF
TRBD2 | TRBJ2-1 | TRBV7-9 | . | TGTGCCAGCAGCTTAGGATTTGCGGGGGGGTTAAATGAGCAGTTCTTC | CASSLGFAGGLNEQFF
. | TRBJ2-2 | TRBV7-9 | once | TGTGCCAGCAGCTTTGGTGTAGGGGAGAACACCGGGGAGCTGTTTTTT | CASSFGVGENTGELFF
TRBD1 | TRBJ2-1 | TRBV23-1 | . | TGCGCCAGCAGTCAAATGGGTGATTTAAACAGGGGCTCCTACAATGAGCAGTTCTTC | CASSQMGDLNRGSYNEQFF
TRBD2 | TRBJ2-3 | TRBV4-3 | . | TGCGCCAGCAGCCAGCGGACTAGCGGGGATACGCAGTATTTT | CASSQRTSGDTQYF
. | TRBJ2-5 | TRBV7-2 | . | TGTGCCAGCAGCTTAGCGCTTGGAGGGGGGGGAGAGACCCAGTACTTC | CASSLALGGGGETQYF
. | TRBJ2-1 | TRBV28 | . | TGTGCCAGCAGTCACGCTAGTGAGCAGTTCTTC | CASSHASEQFF
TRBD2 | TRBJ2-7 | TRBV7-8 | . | TGTGCCAGCAGCCCTGGGGGGACTAGCATCTCCTACGAGCAGTACTTC | CASSPGGTSISYEQYF
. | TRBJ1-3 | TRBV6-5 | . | TGTGCCAGCAGCCGAGGTGTTCCTGGAAACACCATATATTTT | CASSRGVPGNTIYF
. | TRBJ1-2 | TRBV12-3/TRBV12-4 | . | TGTGCCAGCAGTTTAGTCGTTAACTATGGCTACACCTTC | CASSLVVNYGYTF
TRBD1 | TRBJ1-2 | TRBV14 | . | TGTGCCAGCGGACAGGGGGCTCTTTCTTATGGCTACACCTTC | CASGQGALSYGYTF
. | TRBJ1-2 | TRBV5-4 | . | TGTGCCAGCAGCCCCGCCTCGAGTTTCTCATGGGGCTACACCTTC | CASSPASSFSWGYTF
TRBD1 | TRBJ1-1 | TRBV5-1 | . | TGCGCCAGCAGCGTAGGTAGCCACGGGACAGAGAGCCAACCTTTCTTT | CASSVGSHGTESQPFF
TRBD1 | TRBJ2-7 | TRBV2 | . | TGTGCCAGCAAGCCGGGACAGGACTACGAGCAGTACTTC | CASKPGQDYEQYF
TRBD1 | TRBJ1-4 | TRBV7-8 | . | TGTGCCAGCAGCTTAGCCGGACAGGTAGAAAAACTGTTTTTT | CASSLAGQVEKLFF
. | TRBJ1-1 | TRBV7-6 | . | TGTGCCAGCAGCCCGCGGCGAACGAGTGAAGCTTTCTTT | CASSPRRTSEAFF
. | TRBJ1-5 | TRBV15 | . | TGTGCCACCAGCAGAGACCCGAGGGGCAATCAGCCCCAGCATTTT | CATSRDPRGNQPQHF
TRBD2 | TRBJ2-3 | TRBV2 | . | TGTGCCAGCAAAACGACTAGCAAAGATTTTAGCACAGATACGCAGTATTTT | CASKTTSKDFSTDTQYF
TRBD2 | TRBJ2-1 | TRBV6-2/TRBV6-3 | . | TGTGCCAGCAGTTCCGCGGGTCTAGCGGGGGACCCGCGATACAATGAGCAGTTCTTC | CASSSAGLAGDPRYNEQFF
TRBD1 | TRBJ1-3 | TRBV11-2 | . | TGTGCCAGCAGCCTCACCCCGGGACAGGGTTACTCTGGAAACACCATATATTTT | CASSLTPGQGYSGNTIYF
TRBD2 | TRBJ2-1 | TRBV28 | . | TGTGCCAGCAGTTTATTCCGGACTAGCGGGAGGAGCAATGAGCAGTTCTTC | CASSLFRTSGRSNEQFF